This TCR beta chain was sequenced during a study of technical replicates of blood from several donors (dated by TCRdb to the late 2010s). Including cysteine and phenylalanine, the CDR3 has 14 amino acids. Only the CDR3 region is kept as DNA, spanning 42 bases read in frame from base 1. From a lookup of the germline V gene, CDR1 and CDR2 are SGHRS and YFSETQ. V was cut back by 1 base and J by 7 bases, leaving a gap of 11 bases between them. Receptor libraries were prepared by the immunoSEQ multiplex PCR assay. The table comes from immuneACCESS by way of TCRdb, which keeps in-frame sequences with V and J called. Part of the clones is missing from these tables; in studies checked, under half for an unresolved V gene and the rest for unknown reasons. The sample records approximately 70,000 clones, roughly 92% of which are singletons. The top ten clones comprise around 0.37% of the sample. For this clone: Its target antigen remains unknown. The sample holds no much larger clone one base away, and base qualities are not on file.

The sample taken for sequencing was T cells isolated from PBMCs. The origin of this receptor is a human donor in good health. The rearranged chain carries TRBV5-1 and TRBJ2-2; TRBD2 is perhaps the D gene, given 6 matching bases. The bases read TGCGCCAGCAGCTTGCCGCGGGGAGGCGGGGAGCTGTTTTTT. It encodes CASSLPRGGGELFF.